This is a list of T cell receptor beta chains from one sample in a study of regulatory T cells in long-lasting Graves disease. Each CDR3 protein is one row after TCRdb ran MiXCR on the multiplex PCR reads. The sample comprises a few hundred thousand distinct CDR3 sequences, around 24% of which are singletons, and around 26% rests with the top ten. The sample was peripheral blood mononuclear cells (PBMCs), taken when the disease was refractory, from a patient treated with antithyroid drugs. The origin of the receptors is a female donor with Graves disease. The CDR3 runs from the conserved cysteine through the conserved F or W. The order of the fields is V gene, clone size, J gene, D gene, CDR3 DNA, CDR3 protein. A D gene is named only where the DNA matches it firmly. The size of a clone is reported for some rows only, either as once, few or many, or as a class for expanded clones.

TRBV6-2/TRBV6-3,many,TRBJ1-5,.,TGTGCCAGCAGTAGGAATCAGCCCCAGCATTTT,CASSRNQPQHF
TRBV7-3,.,TRBJ2-7,TRBD2,TGTGCCAGCAGCTCCCCCCCAGCGGGAGTATTTTACGAGCAGTACTTC,CASSSPPAGVFYEQYF
TRBV15,.,TRBJ2-1,TRBD2,TGTGCCACCAGCAGGGGGGGGGTAGGATTCTTTGAGCAGTTCTTC,CATSRGGVGFFEQFF
TRBV7-9,.,TRBJ2-3,TRBD1,TGTGCCAGCAGCCACGGGACAGGGGAAGATACGCAGTATTTT,CASSHGTGEDTQYF
TRBV28,few,TRBJ1-4,TRBD1,TGTGCCAGCAGTTTATTCGGGACAGTAGGAACTAATGAAGAACTGTTTTTT,CASSLFGTVGTNEELFF
TRBV2,many,TRBJ1-5,.,TGTGCCAGTCAAGGTACCCGTCCCTCCAATCAGCCCCAGCATTTT,CASQGTRPSNQPQHF
TRBV19,few,TRBJ2-2,.,TGTGCCAGTGGTGGAACGAACACCGGGGAGCTGTTTTTT,CASGGTNTGELFF
TRBV20-1,many,TRBJ1-1,.,TGCAGTGCTAGGTGGGACACCCAAGCTTTCTTT,CSARWDTQAFF
TRBV3-1,few,TRBJ1-6,.,TGTGCCAGCAGCCAAGGAAATAATTCACCCCTCCACTTT,CASSQGNNSPLHF
TRBV20-1,.,TRBJ1-6,.,TGCAGTGCTATAGCAGGTGGCACGAATTCACCCCTCCACTTT,CSAIAGGTNSPLHF
TRBV7-3,.,TRBJ2-3,TRBD1,TGTGCCAGCAGCTCGACAGGGGAAGCAGATACGCAGTATTTT,CASSSTGEADTQYF
TRBV29-1,.,TRBJ2-7,.,TGCAGCGTTGTCAAGCCCGAAAGCTCCTACGAGCAGTACTTC,CSVVKPESSYEQYF
TRBV20-1,.,TRBJ1-5,.,TGCAGTGCTAGTTCCCAGGTCGGGCAGCCCCAGCATTTT,CSASSQVGQPQHF